One sample yielded the 9 T cell receptor beta chains listed below, sequenced in a study of blood T cell repertoires in COVID-19 (dated by TCRdb to 2018 to 2021). Library construction relied on the immunoSEQ multiplex PCR assay. The table comes from immuneACCESS by way of TCRdb, which keeps in-frame sequences with V and J called. Part of the clones is missing from these tables; in studies checked, under half for an unresolved V gene and the rest for unknown reasons. The sample table holds roughly 31,000 clones, of which 80% to 90% were seen once. Clones ranked in the top ten supply about 9.5% of the sample. Sequenced input: peripheral blood. The receptors here all came from a man aged 60 to 69 with acute or convalescent COVID-19.

This clone has just a few counts. This sequence joins TRBV18 and TRBJ2-5; D not certain. The CDR3 spans 15 residues. The germline V and J ends were trimmed by 5 bases and 2 bases, with 15 bases remaining between them. Germline values: CDR1 KGHSH, CDR2 LQKENI. CDR3 sequence: CASSASGSQQETQYF. CDR3 bases: TGTGCCAGCTCAGCATCGGGTAGTCAACAAGAGACCCAGTACTTC.

The CDR3 nucleotides read TGTGCCAGCAGCCTATCGACTCCTAAAATTGCTAATGAAAAACTGTTTTTT. This translates into CASSLSTPKIANEKLFF. The V call is TRBV21-1, the J call TRBJ1-4. TRBV21-1 is a pseudogene locus. The CDR3 is 17 residues long.

V gene TRBV10-3 combines with J gene TRBJ2-1, with TRBD2 matching 7 bases. CDR1 and CDR2 (germline): ENHRY, SYGVKD. V was pared by 4 bases and J by 3 bases, with 6 bases of the junction left unmatched. This CDR3 contains 15 residues. The CDR3 nucleotides are TGTGCCATCAGTGGGAGAGCGGGGAGCTACAATGAGCAGTTCTTC. This codes for CAISGRAGSYNEQFF.

This clone was counted between two and nine times. The chain joins TRBV27 to TRBJ1-2; a possible D gene is TRBD1 (6 bases). Trimming stripped 7 bases from V and 4 bases from J, with 16 bases between. This CDR3 is built from 14 residues. Germline V gene data show CDR1 as MNHEY and CDR2 as SMNVEV (reference sequence). This CDR3 is CASTSSTGSYGYTF. CDR3 DNA: TGTGCCAGCACCTCTTCGACAGGTAGCTATGGCTACACCTTC.

The chain joins TRBV6-6 to TRBJ2-7; 7 bases match TRBD1. Unmatched junction bases numbered 2, after V lost 0 bases and J lost 3 bases. The CDR3 contains 14 residues. CDR1 is MNHNY and CDR2 is SVGAGI in the germline V gene (reference sequence). In nucleotides, the CDR3 is TGTGCCAGCAGTTACTCCGGGACAGACTACGAGCAGTACTTC. Translated, it gives CASSYSGTDYEQYF.

This clone was detected only a few times. The V call is TRBV2, the J call TRBJ1-3, with 8 nucleotides matching TRBD1. Germline-derived CDR1 and CDR2 are SNHLY and FYNNEI. V trimming: 7 bases; J trimming: 3 bases; junction bases outside the gene matches: 2. This CDR3 comprises 13 residues. CDR3 DNA sequence: TGTGCCAGCACCAGGGGGCTTGGAAACACCATATATTTT. Translation gives CASTRGLGNTIYF. Supplemented by reference TRBV2 and TRBJ1-3, the full variable domain reads EPEVTQTPSHQVTQMGQEVILRCVPISNHLYFYWYRQILGQKVEFLVSFYNNEISEKSEIFDDQFSVERPDGSNFTLKIRSTKLEDSAMYFCASTRGLGNTIYFGEGSWLTVV.

V gene TRBV6-6 combines with J gene TRBJ1-2, with no clear D. V was trimmed by 2 bases and J by 7 bases, leaving 17 bases between them. In germline, CDR1 is MNHNY, CDR2 SVGAGI (reference sequence). This CDR3 contains 15 residues. For the CDR3, the DNA is TGTGCCAGCAGTTACACGGACGGACGGGGAGGTGGCTACACCTTC. Translated, it gives CASSYTDGRGGGYTF.

The chain is built from TRBV5-1 and TRBJ2-3; D remains unclear. V was pared by 0 bases and J by 5 bases, with 7 bases between. Per the germline V gene, CDR1 is SGHRS and CDR2 is YFSETQ. This CDR3 spans 13 amino acids. In DNA, the CDR3 is TGCGCCAGCAGCTTGGGGGCCGGAGATACGCAGTATTTT. Its protein is CASSLGAGDTQYF.

The V call is TRBV18, the J call TRBJ2-2; D is perhaps TRBD1 (5 bases). Germline-derived CDR1 and CDR2 are KGHSH and LQKENI. V lost 3 bases to trimming and J lost 1 base, with 6 bases between them. The CDR3 length is 14 residues. The CDR3 DNA reads as TGTGCCAGCTCACCCCAGGGGAACACCGGGGAGCTGTTTTTT. It encodes CASSPQGNTGELFF.